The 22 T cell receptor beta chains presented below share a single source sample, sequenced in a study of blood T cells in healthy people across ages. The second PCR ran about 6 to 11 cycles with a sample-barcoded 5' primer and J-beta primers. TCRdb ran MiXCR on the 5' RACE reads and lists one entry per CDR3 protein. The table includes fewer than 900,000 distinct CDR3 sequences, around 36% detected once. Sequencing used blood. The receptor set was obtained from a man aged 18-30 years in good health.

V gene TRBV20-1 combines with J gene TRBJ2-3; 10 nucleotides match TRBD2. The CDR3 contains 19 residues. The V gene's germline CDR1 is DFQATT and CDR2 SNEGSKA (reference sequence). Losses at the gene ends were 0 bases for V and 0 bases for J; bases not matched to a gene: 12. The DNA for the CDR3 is TGCAGTGCTAGAGAGTGGGGAGTAGCGGGGGGACCTAGCACAGATACGCAGTATTTT. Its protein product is CSAREWGVAGGPSTDTQYF.

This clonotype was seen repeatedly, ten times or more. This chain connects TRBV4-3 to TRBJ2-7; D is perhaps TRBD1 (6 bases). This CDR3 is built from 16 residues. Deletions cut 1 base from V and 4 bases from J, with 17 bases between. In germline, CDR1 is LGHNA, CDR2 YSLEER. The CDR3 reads CASSQATGSNRYEQYF. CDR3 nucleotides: TGCGCCAGCAGCCAAGCGACAGGATCCAATAGGTACGAGCAGTACTTC.

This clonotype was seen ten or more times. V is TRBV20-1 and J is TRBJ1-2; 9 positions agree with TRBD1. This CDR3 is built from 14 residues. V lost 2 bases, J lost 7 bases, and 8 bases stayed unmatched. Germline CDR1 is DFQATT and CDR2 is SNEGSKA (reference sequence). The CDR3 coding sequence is TGCAGTGCTAGAAACCCACAGGGGGCAGGTGGCTACACCTTC. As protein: CSARNPQGAGGYTF.

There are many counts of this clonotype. CDR3: CASSLPGENNEQFF. For the CDR3, the DNA is TGCGCCAGCAGCTTACCAGGCGAGAACAATGAGCAGTTCTTC. The genes are TRBV5-1 and TRBJ2-1; D is unresolved. The germline CDR1 and CDR2 sequences are SGHRS and YFSETQ. Trimming pared 2 bases from V and 5 bases from J, leaving 11 bases between. The CDR3 covers 14 residues. Supplemented by reference TRBV5-1 and TRBJ2-1, the full variable domain reads KAGVTQTPRYLIKTRGQQVTLSCSPISGHRSVSWYQQTPGQGLQFLFEYFSETQRNKGNFPGRFSGRQFSNSRSEMNVSTLELGDSALYLCASSLPGENNEQFFGPGTRLTVL.

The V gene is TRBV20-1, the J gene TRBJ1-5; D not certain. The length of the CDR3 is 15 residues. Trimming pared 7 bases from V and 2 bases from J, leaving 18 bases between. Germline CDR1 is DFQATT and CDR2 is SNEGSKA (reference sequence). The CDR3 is CSGEPFGFGNQPQHF. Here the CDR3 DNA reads TGCAGTGGCGAGCCGTTTGGGTTCGGCAATCAGCCCCAGCATTTT.

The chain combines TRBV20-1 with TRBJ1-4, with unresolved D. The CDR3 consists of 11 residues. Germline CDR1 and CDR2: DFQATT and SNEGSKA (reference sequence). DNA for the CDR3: TGCAGCTATGTAACTAATGAAAAACTGTTTTTT. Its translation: CSYVTNEKLFF.

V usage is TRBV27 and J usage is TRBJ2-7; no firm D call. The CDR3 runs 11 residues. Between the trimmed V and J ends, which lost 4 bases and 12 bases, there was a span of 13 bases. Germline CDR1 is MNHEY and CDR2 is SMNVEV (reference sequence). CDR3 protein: CASSSVSEWYF. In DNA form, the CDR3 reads TGTGCCAGCAGTTCGGTCTCGGAGTGGTACTTC.

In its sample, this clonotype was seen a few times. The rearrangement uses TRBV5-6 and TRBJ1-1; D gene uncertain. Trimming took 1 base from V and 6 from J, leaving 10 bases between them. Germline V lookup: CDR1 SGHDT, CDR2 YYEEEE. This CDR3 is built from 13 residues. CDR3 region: CASSLSGNSEAFF. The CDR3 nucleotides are TGTGCCAGCAGCTTGTCTGGGAATTCTGAAGCTTTCTTT.

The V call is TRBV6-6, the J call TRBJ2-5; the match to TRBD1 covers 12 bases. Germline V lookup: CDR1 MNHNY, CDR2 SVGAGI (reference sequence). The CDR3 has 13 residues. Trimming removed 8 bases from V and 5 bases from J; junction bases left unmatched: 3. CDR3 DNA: TGTGCCAGCGGGGACAGGGGGCCTGAGACCCAGTACTTC. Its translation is CASGDRGPETQYF.

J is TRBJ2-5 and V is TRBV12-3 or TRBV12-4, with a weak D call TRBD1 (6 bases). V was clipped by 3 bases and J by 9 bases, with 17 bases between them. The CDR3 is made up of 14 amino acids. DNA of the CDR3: TGTGCCAGCAGTTTCGGGACACGCAAGGAGGCCCAGTACTTC. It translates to CASSFGTRKEAQYF.

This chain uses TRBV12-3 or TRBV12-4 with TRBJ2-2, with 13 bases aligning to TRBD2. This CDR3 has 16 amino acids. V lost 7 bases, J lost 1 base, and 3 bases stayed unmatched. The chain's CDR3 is CASTRTSGGNTGELFF. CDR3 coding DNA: TGTGCCAGCACCCGGACTAGCGGGGGGAACACCGGGGAGCTGTTTTTT.

CDR3 protein: CASGGGSTTGELFF. The CDR3 coding sequence is TGTGCCAGCGGGGGGGGCAGTACCACCGGGGAGCTGTTTTTT. The chain uses TRBV12-3 or TRBV12-4 and TRBJ2-2; a weak D match, TRBD2 (7 bases). V was cut by 8 bases and J by 4 bases, with 14 bases left in between. The CDR3 loop spans 14 amino acids.

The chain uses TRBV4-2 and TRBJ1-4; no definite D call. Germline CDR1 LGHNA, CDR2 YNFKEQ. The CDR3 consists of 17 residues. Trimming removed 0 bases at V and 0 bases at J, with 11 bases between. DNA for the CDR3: TGTGCCAGCAGCCAAGAATGGAGCACTGCAACTAATGAAAAACTGTTTTTT. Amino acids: CASSQEWSTATNEKLFF.

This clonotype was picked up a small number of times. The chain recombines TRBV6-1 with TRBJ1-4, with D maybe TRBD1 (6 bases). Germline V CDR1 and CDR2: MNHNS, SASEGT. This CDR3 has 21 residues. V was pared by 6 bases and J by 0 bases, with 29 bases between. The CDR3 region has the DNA TGTGCCAGCAGCCGCCCCCGACAGGTTATGGGTCTACAAGCAACTAATGAAAAACTGTTTTTT. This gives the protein CASSRPRQVMGLQATNEKLFF.

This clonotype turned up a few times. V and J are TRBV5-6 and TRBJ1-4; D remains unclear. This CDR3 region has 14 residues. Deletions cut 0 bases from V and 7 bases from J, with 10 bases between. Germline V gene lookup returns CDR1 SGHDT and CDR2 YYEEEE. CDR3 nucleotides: TGTGCCAGCAGCTTGGTGAACGGTGGTGAAAAACTGTTTTTT. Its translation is CASSLVNGGEKLFF.

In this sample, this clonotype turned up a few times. The CDR3 reads CSASAGGYYNEQFF. Written as DNA, the CDR3 is TGCAGTGCTTCAGCGGGGGGCTACTACAATGAGCAGTTCTTC. This chain links TRBV20-1 with TRBJ2-1, with 9 bases identical to TRBD2. This CDR3 has 14 amino acids. Losses at the gene ends were 5 bases for V and 3 bases for J; bases not matched to a gene: 5. Germline values: CDR1 DFQATT, CDR2 SNEGSKA (reference sequence).

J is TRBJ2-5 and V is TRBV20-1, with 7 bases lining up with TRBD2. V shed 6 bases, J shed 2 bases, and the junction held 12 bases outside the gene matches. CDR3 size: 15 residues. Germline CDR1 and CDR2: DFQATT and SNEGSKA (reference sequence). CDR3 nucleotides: TGCAGTGCCCCGCAAAACGGGGGACTACAAGAGACCCAGTACTTC. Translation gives CSAPQNGGLQETQYF.

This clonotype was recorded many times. CDR3 sequence: CSVEEGGWFF. In DNA, the CDR3 is TGCAGCGTTGAAGAGGGGGGGTGGTTCTTC. The chain joins TRBV29-1 to TRBJ2-1; 7 bases agree with TRBD2. CDR1 SQVTM and CDR2 ANQGSEA come from the germline V gene. The CDR3 totals 10 residues. After removal of 0 bases from V and 15 bases from J, the junction contained 2 bases not matched to a gene.

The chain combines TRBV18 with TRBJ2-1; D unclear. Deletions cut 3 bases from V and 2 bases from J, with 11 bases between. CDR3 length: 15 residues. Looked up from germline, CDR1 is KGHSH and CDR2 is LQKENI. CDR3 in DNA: TGTGCCAGCTCACCCGGTAGCACTCCCTACAATGAGCAGTTCTTC. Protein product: CASSPGSTPYNEQFF. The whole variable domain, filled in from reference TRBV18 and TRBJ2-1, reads NAGVMQNPRHLVRRRGQEARLRCSPMKGHSHVYWYRQLPEEGLKFMVYLQKENIIDESGMPKERFSAEFPKEGPSILRIQQVVRGDSAAYFCASSPGSTPYNEQFFGPGTRLTVL.

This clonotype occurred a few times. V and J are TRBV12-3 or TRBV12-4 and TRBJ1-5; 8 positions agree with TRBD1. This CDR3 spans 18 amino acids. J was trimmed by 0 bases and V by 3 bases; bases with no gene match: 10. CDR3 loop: CASSFVGRGLTSNQPQHF. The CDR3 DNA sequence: TGTGCCAGCAGTTTTGTCGGCAGGGGGCTGACTAGCAATCAGCCCCAGCATTTT.

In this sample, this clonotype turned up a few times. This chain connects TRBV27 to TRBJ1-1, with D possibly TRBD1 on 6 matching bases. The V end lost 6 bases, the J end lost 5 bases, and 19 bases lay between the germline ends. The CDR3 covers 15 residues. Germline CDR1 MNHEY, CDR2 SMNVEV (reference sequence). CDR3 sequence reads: CASSREGGRRTEAFF. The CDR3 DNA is TGTGCCAGCAGCCGAGAGGGGGGCCGGAGGACTGAAGCTTTCTTT.

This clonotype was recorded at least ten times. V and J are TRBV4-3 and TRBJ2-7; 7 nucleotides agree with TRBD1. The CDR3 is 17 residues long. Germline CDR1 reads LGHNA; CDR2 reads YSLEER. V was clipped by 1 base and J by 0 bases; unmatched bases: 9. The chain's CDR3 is CASSQVGRQGLSYEQYF. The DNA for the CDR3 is TGCGCCAGCAGCCAAGTTGGGCGACAGGGCCTCTCCTACGAGCAGTACTTC.